Listed below are T cell receptor beta chains from one sample, sequenced in a study of blood T cell repertoires in COVID-19. Clones were sequenced by immunoSEQ multiplex PCR, and TCRdb holds only the in-frame ones, with some missing. This sample carries around 66,000 clones, just under 80% of them seen once, and the ten largest clones take around 10%. Sequenced: peripheral blood. These receptors were obtained from a human donor in a cohort sampled during active COVID-19. Both conserved end residues are part of each CDR3. The D gene is left open where the match is weak. The size entry is marked missing in some rows and otherwise reads once, few, many or a size class.

j_gene,abundance,v_gene,d_gene,CDR3nt,CDR3aa
TRBJ2-7,few,TRBV7-9,-,TGTGCCAGCAGCTTACCCAGCTGGGGCAAATCCTACGAGCAGTACTTC,CASSLPSWGKSYEQYF
TRBJ2-7,-,TRBV6-5,-,TGTGCCAGCAGTCGACAGGGAGGAACCTACGAGCAGTACTTC,CASSRQGGTYEQYF
TRBJ2-7,once,TRBV11-1,TRBD2,TGTGCCAGTCGCGGCGGGAGCTCCTACGAGCAGTACTTC,CASRGGSSYEQYF
TRBJ1-2,-,TRBV5-4,TRBD1,TGTGCCAGCAGCTCTTACAGGGGGCCCGGCTACACCTTC,CASSSYRGPGYTF
TRBJ2-1,-,TRBV4-3,TRBD1,TGCGCCAGCAGCCAAGCCGGGACAGGGGTTTACAATGAGCAGTTCTTC,CASSQAGTGVYNEQFF
TRBJ1-6,medium-sized,TRBV28,-,TGTGCCAGCAGTAACAGGGCCAATTCACCCCTCCACTTT,CASSNRANSPLHF
TRBJ2-2,once,TRBV19,-,TGTGCCAGTAGTACCCTAGGGACAAGCAACACCGGGGAGCTGTTTTTT,CASSTLGTSNTGELFF
TRBJ2-7,-,TRBV21-1,-,TGTGCCAGCAGCAAAGTGCGGGACTTATACGAGCAGTACTTC,CASSKVRDLYEQYF
TRBJ1-5,-,TRBV20-1,-,TGCAGTGCTAGTTCAAATAGCAATCAGCCCCAGCATTTT,CSASSNSNQPQHF
TRBJ1-4,-,TRBV4-1,TRBD1,TGCGCCAGCAGCCCGGACAGGAGTAATGAAAAACTGTTTTTT,CASSPDRSNEKLFF
TRBJ2-7,-,TRBV3-1/TRBV3-2,-,TGTGCCAGCAGCCAACTAGCCCCCACCTACGAGCAGTACTTC,CASSQLAPTYEQYF
TRBJ1-1,-,TRBV11-2,TRBD1,TGTGCCAGCAGAATTACAGGGGGCGGTCTCTTTGAAGCTTTCTTT,CASRITGGGLFEAFF
TRBJ1-1,-,TRBV7-2,TRBD1,TGTGCCAGCAGCTGGGGACAGGTGAACACTGAAGCTTTCTTT,CASSWGQVNTEAFF
TRBJ1-5,-,TRBV5-1,-,TGCGCCAGCAGCAAGGAAGGGGTAGGGGCCAATCAGCCCCAGCATTTT,CASSKEGVGANQPQHF
TRBJ1-2,few,TRBV9,-,TGTGCCAGCAGCGTCGGGGTGTCGGTGGATGGCTACACCTTC,CASSVGVSVDGYTF
TRBJ2-6,-,TRBV6-2/TRBV6-3,TRBD1,TGTGCCAGCAGTCAACAACAGGGGGCGCCTGGGGCCAACGTCCTGACTTTC,CASSQQQGAPGANVLTF
TRBJ1-2,-,TRBV6-6,TRBD1,TGTGCCAGCAGGCCCGGGGACAGGGCAAACTATGGCTACACCTTC,CASRPGDRANYGYTF
TRBJ2-3,-,TRBV28,TRBD1,TGTGCCAGCAGCCTGGACAGGGGGGGGGATACGCAGTATTTT,CASSLDRGGDTQYF
TRBJ1-2,-,TRBV7-9,TRBD1,TGTGCCAGCAGCCCGGACAGGGTGCATTTCTATGGCTACACCTTC,CASSPDRVHFYGYTF
TRBJ2-5,-,TRBV5-1,TRBD2,TGCGCCAGCAGCGCGGGACTAGCGGGAGTACGCCAAGAGACCCAGTACTTC,CASSAGLAGVRQETQYF
TRBJ1-5,-,TRBV2,-,TGTGCCAGCAGTGAAGCGCGTGAGGGTCAGCCCCAGCATTTT,CASSEAREGQPQHF
TRBJ2-7,-,TRBV5-1,TRBD2,TGCGCCAGCAGCAATCTCGGGGAGGGGTCCTACGAGCAGTACTTC,CASSNLGEGSYEQYF
TRBJ2-7,-,TRBV6-5,TRBD1,TGTGCCAGCAGTTATCGGGACAGGGGGAGCTACGAGCAGTACTTC,CASSYRDRGSYEQYF
TRBJ2-5,-,TRBV27,-,TGTGCCAGCAGCCAACCCCCAGGGACCCAGTACTTC,CASSQPPGTQYF
TRBJ2-7,-,TRBV6-2/TRBV6-3,-,TGTGCCAGCAGTTACTCGAGTGGGGAGCGCAAGTACTTC,CASSYSSGERKYF
TRBJ2-1,-,TRBV28,TRBD2,TGTGCCAGCAACCGGGGGGGCCACAATGAGCAGTTCTTC,CASNRGGHNEQFF
TRBJ2-6,-,TRBV28,-,TGTGCCAGCAGCAGGGTTGTCTCTGGGGCCAACGTCCTGACTTTC,CASSRVVSGANVLTF
TRBJ2-3,-,TRBV7-3,-,TGTGCCAGCAGCTTAACCCCACTAGATACGCAGTATTTT,CASSLTPLDTQYF
TRBJ2-3,-,TRBV5-4,TRBD2,TGTGCCAGCAGCTTGGTCGGGGGGAACACAGATACGCAGTATTTT,CASSLVGGNTDTQYF
TRBJ2-7,-,TRBV3-1/TRBV3-2,-,TGTGCCAGCAGCCAATTCCAAAGGGGCGAGCAGTACTTC,CASSQFQRGEQYF
TRBJ2-6,-,TRBV9,-,TGTGCCAGCAGCCCAAATGGGGCCAACGTCCTGACTTTC,CASSPNGANVLTF
TRBJ2-7,-,TRBV23-1,TRBD1,TGCGCCAGCAGTCAATCCCGGGACAGGGGAGGCGAGCAGTACTTC,CASSQSRDRGGEQYF